The 17 T cell receptor beta chains given below trace back to one sample, sequenced in a study of shared clonotypes between healthy human individuals. Here immunoSEQ multiplex PCR was the method, and the copy in TCRdb shows in-frame clones only, minus some. Found here are roughly 2,500,000 clones, 93% of them singletons; the top ten hold approximately 0.36%. The sample consisted of naive CD4+ T cells from PBMCs. Subset denoted: CD45RA+ positively selected. These receptors originate from a man between 18 and 29 years old in good health. Some clones in this sample may be carry-over from other donors' samples.

The V and J genes are TRBV11-1 and TRBJ2-2, with 13 positions matching TRBD2. CDR1 is SGHAT and CDR2 is FQDESV in the germline V gene (reference sequence). V shed 4 bases and J 2 bases; nucleotides not matched to a gene: 7. The CDR3 is 18 residues long. CDR3 DNA sequence: TGTGCCAGCAGCTCCCGACTAGCGGGAGGACTAAACACCGGGGAGCTGTTTTTT. Protein sequence: CASSSRLAGGLNTGELFF.

A remark on this clone: Other DNA sequences from this sample encode an identical CDR3 as well. This chain uses TRBV7-8 with TRBJ2-5; D possibly corresponds to TRBD1 (6 bases). CDR1 is SGHVS and CDR2 is FQNEAQ in the germline V gene. The CDR3 extends over 13 amino acids. The ends were cut back, 5 bases at V and 2 bases at J, with 9 bases in the middle. The CDR3 loop is CASSPGQQETQYF. The CDR3 region has the DNA TGTGCCAGCAGCCCCGGACAGCAAGAGACCCAGTACTTC.

The J gene is TRBJ2-2, the V gene TRBV6-1; TRBD1 aligns across 8 bases. CDR3 length equals 13 residues. Germline V CDR1 and CDR2: MNHNS, SASEGT. Trimming took 7 bases from V and 6 from J; bases not matched to a gene: 4. CDR3: CASTRGRPGELFF. The CDR3 DNA sequence: TGTGCCAGCACCAGGGGGCGCCCCGGGGAGCTGTTTTTT.

The rearrangement uses TRBV5-1 and TRBJ2-5, with D uncertain. CDR1 and CDR2 (germline): SGHRS, YFSETQ. The CDR3 spans 14 residues. The V and J ends lost 0 bases and 5 bases respectively, with 11 bases between them. The CDR3 loop reads CASSLADPMETQYF. As DNA, the CDR3 is TGCGCCAGCAGCTTGGCCGATCCGATGGAGACCCAGTACTTC. The complete variable domain, with remaining parts taken from reference TRBV5-1 and TRBJ2-5, reads KAGVTQTPRYLIKTRGQQVTLSCSPISGHRSVSWYQQTPGQGLQFLFEYFSETQRNKGNFPGRFSGRQFSNSRSEMNVSTLELGDSALYLCASSLADPMETQYFGPGTRLLVL.

The V call is TRBV11-3, the J call TRBJ2-6; weak D call: TRBD1 (5 bases). Germline CDR1 and CDR2: SGHNT and YENEEA. The CDR3 spans 16 residues. V was pared by 4 bases and J by 3 bases, with 13 bases between. CDR3 DNA: TGTGCCAGCAGCTCCCAGGGTCGGGTTGGGGCCAACGTCCTGACTTTC. It translates to CASSSQGRVGANVLTF.

This clone has just one count. CDR3 nucleotide sequence: TGCGCCAGCAGCGGGGAGGGTGGCGGGGGCGAGCAGTACTTC. Encoded protein: CASSGEGGGGEQYF. This chain joins TRBV5-1 and TRBJ2-7, with TRBD2 matching over 7 bases. V shed 4 bases, J shed 6 bases, and the junction held 10 bases outside the gene matches. CDR3 length: 14 residues. Germline V CDR1 and CDR2: SGHRS, YFSETQ.

The chain recombines TRBV28 with TRBJ2-1; 9 nucleotides align to TRBD2. The CDR3 contains 15 residues. Looked up from germline, CDR1 is MDHEN and CDR2 is SYDVKM. V shed 2 bases, J shed 5 bases, and the junction held 4 bases outside the gene matches. CDR3 in amino acids: CASSLAGGVDNEQFF. The CDR3 coding sequence is TGTGCCAGCAGTTTAGCGGGAGGGGTCGACAATGAGCAGTTCTTC.

V usage is TRBV6-5 and J usage is TRBJ2-7; unclear D gene. The CDR3 spans 15 residues. The germline gives CDR1 MNHEY, CDR2 SVGAGI. Trimming took 3 bases from V and 3 from J, leaving 15 bases between them. The CDR3 DNA is TGTGCCAGCAGTTATAAACCCGGGCGGAGCTACGAGCAGTACTTC. The encoded protein is CASSYKPGRSYEQYF.

This rearrangement joins TRBV19 to TRBJ2-7; TRBD2 agrees at 10 bases. The germline V gene encodes CDR1 LNHDA and CDR2 SQIVND (reference sequence). V lost 4 bases, J lost 2 bases, and 5 bases stayed unmatched. This CDR3 contains 15 residues. The CDR3 protein is CASSTRLAGAYEQYF. The CDR3 DNA follows: TGTGCCAGTAGTACCCGCCTAGCGGGAGCCTACGAGCAGTACTTC.

The chain recombines TRBV21-1 with TRBJ1-1. TRBV21-1 is classified as a pseudogene. The length of the CDR3 is 12 residues. The CDR3: CASSIPPLEAFF. CDR3 DNA sequence: TGTGCCAGCAGCATCCCACCCCTAGAAGCTTTCTTT.

The genes are TRBV5-1 and TRBJ1-1; tentatively, D is TRBD1 (6 bases). V dropped 0 bases and J dropped 4 bases, with 13 bases sitting between them. The CDR3 is 15 residues long. Germline lookup yields CDR1 SGHRS and CDR2 YFSETQ. The CDR3 DNA follows: TGCGCCAGCAGCTTGGAAACGGGGGCCAGCACTGAAGCTTTCTTT. Its translation: CASSLETGASTEAFF.

The V call is TRBV9, the J call TRBJ2-7, with D unresolved. Germline V gene lookup returns CDR1 SGDLS and CDR2 YYNGEE. The V and J ends lost 4 bases and 2 bases respectively, with 13 bases between them. The CDR3 consists of 14 residues. This chain's CDR3 is CASSPQASAYEQYF. CDR3 bases: TGTGCCAGCAGCCCCCAAGCTTCGGCCTACGAGCAGTACTTC. The whole variable domain, remainder taken from reference TRBV9 and TRBJ2-7, is DSGVTQTPKHLITATGQRVTLRCSPRSGDLSVYWYQQSLDQGLQFLIQYYNGEERAKGNILERFSAQQFPDLHSELNLSSLELGDSALYFCASSPQASAYEQYFGPGTRLTVT.

The chain couples TRBV29-1 to TRBJ2-4; D call uncertain. The CDR3 length is 13 residues. The germline CDR1 and CDR2 sequences are SQVTM and ANQGSEA. Trimming left V 2 bases short and J 0 bases short, with 5 bases between. CDR3 in amino acids: CSVETLAKNIQYF. The CDR3 bases are TGCAGCGTTGAAACCTTAGCCAAAAACATTCAGTACTTC.

The chain links TRBV28 to TRBJ2-2, with D tentatively TRBD1 (6 bases). Per germline, CDR1 MDHEN and CDR2 SYDVKM. This CDR3 has 16 residues. Between the trimmed V and J ends, which lost 2 bases and 6 bases, there was a span of 16 bases. CDR3 in DNA: TGTGCCAGCAGTTTAGACCACAGGGAGAGGGCCGGGGAGCTGTTTTTT. It specifies CASSLDHRERAGELFF.

The V gene is TRBV5-4, the J gene TRBJ2-2; 7 positions agree with TRBD2. Germline V gene sequence: CDR1 SGHNT, CDR2 YYREEE (reference sequence). V was clipped by 4 bases and J by 4 bases; unmatched bases: 7. The CDR3 has 15 residues. The CDR3 DNA follows: TGTGCCAGCAGCACGCCTGGGGGGGTCACCGGGGAGCTGTTTTTT. Translation: CASSTPGGVTGELFF.

The genes are TRBV10-2 and TRBJ1-2; 7 bases are shared with TRBD1. With V trimmed by 2 bases and J by 0 bases, 6 bases remained unmatched. CDR1 WSHSY and CDR2 SAAADI come from the germline V gene. This CDR3 is built from 16 residues. The CDR3 spells CASSEAGTASNYGYTF. For the CDR3, the DNA is TGCGCCAGCAGTGAGGCCGGGACAGCTTCTAACTATGGCTACACCTTC.

The rearrangement uses TRBV19 and TRBJ2-3; weak D call: TRBD2 (5 bases). With 6 bases removed from V and 2 bases from J, the gap between germline ends came to 15 bases. This CDR3 is 15 amino acids long. Germline V lookup: CDR1 LNHDA, CDR2 SQIVND (reference sequence). For the CDR3, the DNA is TGTGCCAGTAGACCCGGGGTTAGCCCCACAGATACGCAGTATTTT. This sequence encodes CASRPGVSPTDTQYF.